This is a list of T cell receptor beta chains from one sample in a study of blood T cell repertoires in COVID-19. Assay used: immunoSEQ multiplex PCR; TCRdb lists only in-frame clones, some missing. The data contain about 64,000 clones, roughly four fifths of them singletons. Sequenced sample: peripheral blood. Receptors were obtained from a man at least 80 years old with acute or convalescent COVID-19. Each CDR3 is given with its conserved first and last residue. The order of the fields is CDR3 protein, CDR3 DNA, CDR3 length, V gene, J gene, D gene, clone size. D genes are given only for firm matches. The listing skips clone size in some rows; elsewhere it reads once, few, many or a size class.

CAISDSTGILIEQYF	TGTGCCATCAGTGACTCGACAGGGATCTTAATCGAGCAGTACTTC	15	TRBV10-3	TRBJ2-7	TRBD1	NA
CASSLETGDYSPLHF	TGTGCCAGCAGCTTAGAGACAGGCGACTATTCACCCCTCCACTTT	15	TRBV7-2	TRBJ1-6	NA	NA
CASRGPAELYEQYF	TGCGCCAGCAGAGGGCCAGCGGAACTCTACGAGCAGTACTTC	14	TRBV5-1	TRBJ2-7	NA	once
CASSSSQGAIGGYTF	TGTGCCAGCAGCTCCAGCCAGGGGGCGATCGGTGGCTACACCTTC	15	TRBV7-8	TRBJ1-2	TRBD1	NA
CSASKASYEQYF	TGCAGTGCTAGTAAAGCCTCCTACGAGCAGTACTTC	12	TRBV20-1	TRBJ2-7	NA	NA
CASSVAVTDTQYF	TGTGCCAGCAGTGTGGCGGTGACAGATACGCAGTATTTT	13	TRBV2	TRBJ2-3	NA	NA
CASSALGTHNEQFF	TGTGCCAGCAGCGCCCTCGGGACTCACAATGAGCAGTTCTTC	14	TRBV11-3	TRBJ2-1	NA	NA
CASSRGQGRGNTIYF	TGTGCCAGCAGCCGCGGACAGGGAAGAGGAAACACCATATATTTT	15	TRBV6-2/TRBV6-3	TRBJ1-3	TRBD1	NA
CATSTAGTGYNEQFF	TGTGCCACCAGCACCGCCGGGACAGGCTACAATGAGCAGTTCTTC	15	TRBV15	TRBJ2-1	TRBD1	NA
CATSIERANEKLFF	TGTGCCACCAGCATAGAGAGGGCTAATGAAAAACTGTTTTTT	14	TRBV15	TRBJ1-4	NA	NA